The present entry profiles one TCR beta chain with its context. Antigen specificity is unknown. The sample originates from a study of read filtering for tumor transcriptome and immune sequencing. As for the study in general: After DNase treatment, RNA was made into whole-transcriptome libraries. General observations from the study: Single-read clonotypes: around 81% of IR-seq clonotypes (about 3.5% of reads), 65% to 75% of RNA-seq clonotypes (roughly 49% of reads).

Every patient had bone marrow sampled while the disease was active. The library was built from 400 ng RNA with molecular barcoded adaptors for alpha/delta and beta/gamma chains. TCRdb ran MiXCR on the reads and lists one entry per CDR3 protein. Of 60,000 to 75,000 distinct CDR3 sequences listed, around a fifth were seen once; the top ten hold roughly 11%. Germline values: CDR1 MNHNS, CDR2 SASEGT. The CDR3 loop spans 13 amino acids. V lost 2 bases and J lost 4, with 8 bases in between. The sequenced sample was a population of CD138-negative cells sorted from bone marrow. The chain carries TRBV6-1 and TRBJ1-2; D may be TRBD1 (5 bases). This sequence originates from a donor at least 40 years old with multiple myeloma. This CDR3 is CASSERGTYGYTF. In DNA form, the CDR3 reads TGTGCCAGCAGTGAAAGGGGAACCTATGGCTACACCTTC.